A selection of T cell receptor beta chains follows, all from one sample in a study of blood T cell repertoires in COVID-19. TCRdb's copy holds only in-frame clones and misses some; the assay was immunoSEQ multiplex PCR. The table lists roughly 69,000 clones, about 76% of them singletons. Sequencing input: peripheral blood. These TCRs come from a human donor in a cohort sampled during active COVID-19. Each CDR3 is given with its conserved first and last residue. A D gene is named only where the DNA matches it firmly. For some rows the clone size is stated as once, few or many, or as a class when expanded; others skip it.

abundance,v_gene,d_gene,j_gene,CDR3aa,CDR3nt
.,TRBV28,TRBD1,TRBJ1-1,CASGQGPLNTEAFF,TGTGCCAGCGGACAGGGACCGCTGAACACTGAAGCTTTCTTT
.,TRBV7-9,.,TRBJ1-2,CASSLRETDGYTF,TGTGCCAGCAGCTTACGGGAAACGGATGGCTACACCTTC
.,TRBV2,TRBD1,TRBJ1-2,CASSINRGSFDGYTF,TGTGCCAGCAGTATTAACAGGGGAAGTTTTGATGGCTACACCTTC
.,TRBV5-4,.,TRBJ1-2,CASSLSGAEGYTF,TGTGCCAGCAGCCTCTCAGGGGCTGAAGGCTACACCTTC
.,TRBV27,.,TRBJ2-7,CASSTYSRPGEQYF,TGTGCCAGCAGCACTTACTCGAGGCCGGGAGAGCAGTACTTC
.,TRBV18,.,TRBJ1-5,CASSPSQGDNQPQHF,TGTGCCAGCTCCCCATCGCAGGGCGACAATCAGCCCCAGCATTTT
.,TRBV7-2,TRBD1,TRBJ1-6,CASSLRTGQNSPLHF,TGTGCCAGCAGCTTAAGGACAGGGCAGAATTCACCCCTCCACTTT
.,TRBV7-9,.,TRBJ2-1,CASRETQGRSANEQFF,TGTGCCAGCAGAGAAACCCAGGGGCGTTCCGCCAATGAGCAGTTCTTC
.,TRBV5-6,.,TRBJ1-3,CASRGTDPSSGNTIYF,TGTGCCAGCAGAGGTACAGACCCGAGCTCTGGAAACACCATATATTTT
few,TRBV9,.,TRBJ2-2,CASSVYSGTGELFF,TGTGCCAGCAGCGTATATTCGGGCACCGGGGAGCTGTTTTTT
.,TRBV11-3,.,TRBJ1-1,CASSLGRGNTEAFF,TGTGCCAGCAGCTTAGGGAGGGGGAACACTGAAGCTTTCTTT
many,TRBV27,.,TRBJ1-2,CASSLSIRGNYGYTF,TGTGCCAGCAGTTTATCGATCAGGGGCAACTATGGCTACACCTTC
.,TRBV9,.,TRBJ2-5,CASSVGMGDETQYF,TGTGCCAGCAGCGTAGGAATGGGCGATGAGACCCAGTACTTC
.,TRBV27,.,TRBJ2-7,CASSLNRQDSYEQYF,TGTGCCAGCAGTTTGAACAGACAGGATTCCTACGAGCAGTACTTC
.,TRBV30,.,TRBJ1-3,CACSRGSGNTIYF,TGTGCCTGTAGCCGGGGTTCCGGAAACACCATATATTTT
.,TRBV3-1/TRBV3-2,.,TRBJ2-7,CASSYSYEQYF,TGTGCCAGCAGCTACAGCTACGAGCAGTACTTC
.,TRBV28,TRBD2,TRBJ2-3,CASSLATSGLDTQYF,TGTGCCAGCAGTTTGGCTACTAGCGGACTCGATACGCAGTATTTT
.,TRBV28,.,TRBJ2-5,CASSPLGAETQYF,TGTGCCAGCAGCCCGCTGGGGGCGGAGACCCAGTACTTC
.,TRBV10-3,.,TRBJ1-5,CAVSGQVDQPQHF,TGTGCCGTATCGGGTCAAGTAGATCAGCCCCAGCATTTT
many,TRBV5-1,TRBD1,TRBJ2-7,CASSRGQGAYEQYF,TGCGCCAGCAGCAGAGGACAGGGCGCTTACGAGCAGTACTTC
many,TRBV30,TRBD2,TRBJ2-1,CAWSGGAGNEQFF,TGTGCCTGGAGCGGGGGGGCAGGCAATGAGCAGTTCTTC
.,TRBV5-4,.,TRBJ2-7,CASSRTGIYEQYF,TGTGCCAGCAGCCGGACTGGGATCTACGAGCAGTACTTC
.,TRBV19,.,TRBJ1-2,CASSIGLRAYGYTF,TGTGCCAGTAGTATTGGGCTTCGCGCCTATGGCTACACCTTC
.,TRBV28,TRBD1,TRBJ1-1,CASSGTGRTEAFF,TGTGCCAGCTCCGGGACAGGGCGGACTGAAGCTTTCTTT
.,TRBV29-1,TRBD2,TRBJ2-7,CSVVPGGTYEQYF,TGCAGCGTTGTACCGGGGGGAACCTACGAGCAGTACTTC
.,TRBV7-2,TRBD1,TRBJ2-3,CASSLVGRGSDTQYF,TGTGCCAGCAGCTTAGTCGGCAGGGGGTCAGATACGCAGTATTTT
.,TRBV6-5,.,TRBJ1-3,CASSPGDGNTIYF,TGTGCCAGCAGTCCAGGGGATGGAAACACCATATATTTT
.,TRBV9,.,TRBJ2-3,CASSVAPDTQYF,TGTGCCAGCAGCGTAGCTCCAGATACGCAGTATTTT
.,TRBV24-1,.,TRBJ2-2,CATSGASRNTGELFF,TGTGCCACCAGTGGAGCTAGTAGGAACACCGGGGAGCTGTTTTTT
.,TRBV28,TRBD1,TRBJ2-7,CASSLPSGQAPYEQYF,TGTGCCAGCAGTTTGCCATCGGGACAGGCCCCCTACGAGCAGTACTTC
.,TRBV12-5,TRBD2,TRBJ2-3,CASGLVLAGGPADTQYF,TGTGCTAGTGGTTTGGTGTTAGCGGGGGGGCCTGCAGATACGCAGTATTTT
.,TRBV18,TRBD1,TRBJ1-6,CASSLLGQGDNSPLHF,TGTGCCAGCTCACTCCTCGGACAGGGAGATAATTCACCCCTCCACTTT
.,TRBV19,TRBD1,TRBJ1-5,CAPLDRDLYSNQPQHF,TGTGCCCCCCTGGACAGGGACCTTTATAGCAATCAGCCCCAGCATTTT
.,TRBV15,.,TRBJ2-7,CATRAVINEQYF,TGTGCCACCAGGGCGGTGATTAACGAGCAGTACTTC
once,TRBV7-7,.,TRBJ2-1,CASSLADASKQFF,TGTGCCAGCAGCTTAGCGGACGCTAGCAAGCAGTTCTTC
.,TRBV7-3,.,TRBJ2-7,CASSSPDLGGAQYF,TGTGCCAGCAGCTCTCCGGACCTAGGAGGTGCGCAGTACTTC
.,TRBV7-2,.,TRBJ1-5,CASSLAGQPQHF,TGTGCCAGCAGCTTAGCCGGTCAGCCCCAGCATTTT
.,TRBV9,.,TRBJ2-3,CASSGGLLGTQYF,TGTGCCAGCAGCGGTGGCCTCCTGGGCACGCAGTATTTT
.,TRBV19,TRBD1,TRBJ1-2,CASSTPGQYNYGYTF,TGTGCCAGTAGTACACCGGGACAGTATAACTATGGCTACACCTTC
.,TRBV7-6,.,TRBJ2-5,CASSDNGWGGAETQYF,TGTGCCAGCAGCGACAATGGGTGGGGGGGCGCAGAGACCCAGTACTTC
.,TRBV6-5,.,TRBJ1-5,CATQVLRGNQPQHF,TGTGCCACCCAGGTTTTGCGGGGGAATCAGCCCCAGCATTTT
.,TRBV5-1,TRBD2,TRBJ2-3,CASSVLAGGTDTQYF,TGCGCCAGCAGCGTGCTAGCGGGGGGCACAGATACGCAGTATTTT
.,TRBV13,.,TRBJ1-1,CASSLGRGDTEAFF,TGTGCCAGCAGCTTAGGTCGGGGGGACACTGAAGCTTTCTTT
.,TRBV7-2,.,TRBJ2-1,CASSSTRQAAILHYNEQFF,TGTGCCAGCAGCTCGACCCGACAGGCGGCAATCTTACATTACAATGAGCAGTTCTTC
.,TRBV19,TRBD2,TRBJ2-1,CASSVRLASSYNEQFF,TGTGCCAGTAGTGTACGACTAGCGAGCTCCTACAATGAGCAGTTCTTC
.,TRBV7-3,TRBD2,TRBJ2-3,CASSLNGGSGGTDTQYF,TGTGCCAGCAGCCTCAATGGGGGTAGCGGGGGTACAGATACGCAGTATTTT
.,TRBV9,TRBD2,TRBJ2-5,CASSVGTSGETQYF,TGTGCCAGCAGCGTAGGGACTAGCGGAGAGACCCAGTACTTC
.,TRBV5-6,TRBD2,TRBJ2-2,CASSASGLAGGTGELFF,TGTGCCAGCAGCGCGTCGGGACTAGCGGGAGGGACCGGGGAGCTGTTTTTT
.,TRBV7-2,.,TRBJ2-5,CASSLSRNQETQYF,TGTGCCAGCAGCTTATCCAGGAACCAAGAGACCCAGTACTTC
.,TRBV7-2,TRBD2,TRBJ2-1,CASSLDAPSGGYNEQFF,TGTGCCAGCAGCTTAGATGCCCCCAGCGGGGGCTACAATGAGCAGTTCTTC